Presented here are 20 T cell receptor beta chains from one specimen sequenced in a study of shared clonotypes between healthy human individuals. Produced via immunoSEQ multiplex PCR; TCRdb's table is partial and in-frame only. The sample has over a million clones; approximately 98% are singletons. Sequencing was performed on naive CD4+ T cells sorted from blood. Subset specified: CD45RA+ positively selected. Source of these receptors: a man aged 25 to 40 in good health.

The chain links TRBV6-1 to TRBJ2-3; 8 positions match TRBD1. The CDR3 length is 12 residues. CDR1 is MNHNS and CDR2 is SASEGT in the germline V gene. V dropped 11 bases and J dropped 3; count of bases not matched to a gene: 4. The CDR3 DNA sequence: TGTGCCGGAGGGACAGGTACAGATACGCAGTATTTT. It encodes CAGGTGTDTQYF.

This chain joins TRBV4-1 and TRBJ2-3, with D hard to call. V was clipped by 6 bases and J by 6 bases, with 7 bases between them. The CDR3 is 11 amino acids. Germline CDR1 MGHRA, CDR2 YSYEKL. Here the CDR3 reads CASRARDTQYF. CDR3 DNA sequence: TGCGCCAGCAGGGCGAGGGATACGCAGTATTTT.

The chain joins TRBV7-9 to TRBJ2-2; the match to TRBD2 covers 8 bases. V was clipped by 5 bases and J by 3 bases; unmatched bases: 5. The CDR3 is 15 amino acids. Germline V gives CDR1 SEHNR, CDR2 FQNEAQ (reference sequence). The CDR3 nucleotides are TGTGCCAGCAGCCCCCGGCGGGGGGACACCGGGGAGCTGTTTTTT. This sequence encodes CASSPRRGDTGELFF. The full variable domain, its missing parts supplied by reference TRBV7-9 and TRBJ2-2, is DTGVSQNPRHKITKRGQNVTFRCDPISEHNRLYWYRQTLGQGPEFLTYFQNEAQLEKSRLLSDRFSAERPKGSFSTLEIQRTEQGDSAMYLCASSPRRGDTGELFFGEGSRLTVL.

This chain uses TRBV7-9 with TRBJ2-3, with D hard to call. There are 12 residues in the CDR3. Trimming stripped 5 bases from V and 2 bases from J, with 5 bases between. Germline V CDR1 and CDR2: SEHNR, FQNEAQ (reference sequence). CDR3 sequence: CASSPTTDTQYF. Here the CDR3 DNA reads TGTGCCAGCAGCCCGACCACAGATACGCAGTATTTT.

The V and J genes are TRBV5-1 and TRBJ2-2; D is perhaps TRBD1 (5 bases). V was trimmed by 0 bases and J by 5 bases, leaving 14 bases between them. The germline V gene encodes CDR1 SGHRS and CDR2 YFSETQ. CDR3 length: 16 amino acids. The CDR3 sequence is CASSLVRQGLTGELFF. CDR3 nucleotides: TGCGCCAGCAGCTTGGTCCGTCAGGGTTTGACCGGGGAGCTGTTTTTT.

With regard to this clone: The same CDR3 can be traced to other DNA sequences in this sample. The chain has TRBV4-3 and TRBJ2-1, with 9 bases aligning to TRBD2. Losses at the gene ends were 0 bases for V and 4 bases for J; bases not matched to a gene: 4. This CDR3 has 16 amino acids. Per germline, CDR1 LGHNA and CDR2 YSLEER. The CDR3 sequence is CASSQEASGDYNEQFF. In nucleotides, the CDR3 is TGCGCCAGCAGCCAAGAGGCTAGCGGGGATTACAATGAGCAGTTCTTC.

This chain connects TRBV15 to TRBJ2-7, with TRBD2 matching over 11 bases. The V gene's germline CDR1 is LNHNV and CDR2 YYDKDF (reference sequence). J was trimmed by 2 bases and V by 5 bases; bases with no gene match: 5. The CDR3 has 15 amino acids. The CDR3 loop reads CATSGGGLAAYEQYF. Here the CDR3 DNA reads TGTGCCACCAGCGGGGGGGGACTAGCGGCCTACGAGCAGTACTTC.

Written as DNA, the CDR3 is TGTGCCAGCGAATTCCGGGACAGGGTACGTCATGGGGCCAACGTCCTGACTTTC. Its translation: CASEFRDRVRHGANVLTF. This chain joins TRBV12-1 and TRBJ2-6; the tabulated D call, TRBD1, remains unverified against the DNA. TRBV12-1 constitutes a pseudogene. This CDR3 region has 18 residues.

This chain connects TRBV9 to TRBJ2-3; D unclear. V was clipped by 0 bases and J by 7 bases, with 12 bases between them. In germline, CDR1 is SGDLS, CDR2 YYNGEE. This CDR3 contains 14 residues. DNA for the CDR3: TGTGCCAGCAGCGTAGTTAGAGACGGCCATACGCAGTATTTT. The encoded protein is CASSVVRDGHTQYF.

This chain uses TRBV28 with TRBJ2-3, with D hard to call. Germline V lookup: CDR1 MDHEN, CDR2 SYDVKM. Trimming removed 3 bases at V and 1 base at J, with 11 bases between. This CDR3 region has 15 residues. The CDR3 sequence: CASSFVGSGTDTQYF. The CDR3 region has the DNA TGTGCCAGCAGTTTTGTAGGGTCTGGCACAGATACGCAGTATTTT. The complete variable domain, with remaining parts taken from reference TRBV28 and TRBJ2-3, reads DVKVTQSSRYLVKRTGEKVFLECVQDMDHENMFWYRQDPGLGLRLIYFSYDVKMKEKGDIPEGYSVSREKKERFSLILESASTNQTSMYLCASSFVGSGTDTQYFGPGTRLTVL.

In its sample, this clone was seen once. The CDR3 spells CASSTLSLAGTTGELFF. The CDR3 nucleotides are TGTGCCAGCAGTACCCTCTCACTAGCGGGAACCACCGGGGAGCTGTTTTTT. The V call is TRBV27, the J call TRBJ2-2; 10 nucleotides match TRBD2. There are 17 residues in the CDR3. The trim removed 5 bases at V and 4 bases at J, leaving 10 bases unmatched. Germline V gives CDR1 MNHEY, CDR2 SMNVEV (reference sequence).

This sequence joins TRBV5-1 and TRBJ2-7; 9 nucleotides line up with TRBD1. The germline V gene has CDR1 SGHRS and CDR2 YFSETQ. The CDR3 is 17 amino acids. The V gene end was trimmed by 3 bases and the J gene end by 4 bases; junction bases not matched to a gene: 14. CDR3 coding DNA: TGCGCCAGCAGCTCCCACAAGTCGGGACAGGGCCCATACGAGCAGTACTTC. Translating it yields CASSSHKSGQGPYEQYF.

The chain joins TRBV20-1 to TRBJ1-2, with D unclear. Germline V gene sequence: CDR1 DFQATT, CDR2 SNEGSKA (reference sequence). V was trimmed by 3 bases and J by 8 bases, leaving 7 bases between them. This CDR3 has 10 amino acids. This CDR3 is CSASDGGYTF. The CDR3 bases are TGCAGTGCTAGTGATGGGGGCTACACCTTC.

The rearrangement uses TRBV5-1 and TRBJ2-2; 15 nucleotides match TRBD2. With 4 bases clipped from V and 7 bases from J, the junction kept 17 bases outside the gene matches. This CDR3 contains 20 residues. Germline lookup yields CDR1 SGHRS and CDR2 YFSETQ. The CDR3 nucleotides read TGCGCCAGCAGCCCGATATTCCCGGGACTAGCGGGAGGATCGGGCGGGGAGCTGTTTTTT. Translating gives CASSPIFPGLAGGSGGELFF.

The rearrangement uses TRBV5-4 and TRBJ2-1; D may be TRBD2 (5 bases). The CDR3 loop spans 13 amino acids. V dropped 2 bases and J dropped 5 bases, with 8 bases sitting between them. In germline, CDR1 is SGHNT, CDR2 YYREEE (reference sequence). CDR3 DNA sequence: TGTGCCAGCAGCTTCCCCGGGAACAATGAGCAGTTCTTC. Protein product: CASSFPGNNEQFF.

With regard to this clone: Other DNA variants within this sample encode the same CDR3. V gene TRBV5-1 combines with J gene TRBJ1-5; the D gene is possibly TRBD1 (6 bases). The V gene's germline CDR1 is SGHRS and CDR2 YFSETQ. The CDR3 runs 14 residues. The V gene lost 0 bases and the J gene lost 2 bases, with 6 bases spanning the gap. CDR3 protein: CASSLEGGNQPQHF. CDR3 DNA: TGCGCCAGCAGCTTGGAGGGGGGCAATCAGCCCCAGCATTTT.

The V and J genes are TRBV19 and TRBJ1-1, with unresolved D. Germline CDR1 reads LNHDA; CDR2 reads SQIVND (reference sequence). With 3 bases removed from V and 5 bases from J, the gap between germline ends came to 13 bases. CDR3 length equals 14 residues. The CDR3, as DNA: TGTGCCAGTAGTATCGGGCCCGTTAGGACTGAAGCTTTCTTT. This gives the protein CASSIGPVRTEAFF.

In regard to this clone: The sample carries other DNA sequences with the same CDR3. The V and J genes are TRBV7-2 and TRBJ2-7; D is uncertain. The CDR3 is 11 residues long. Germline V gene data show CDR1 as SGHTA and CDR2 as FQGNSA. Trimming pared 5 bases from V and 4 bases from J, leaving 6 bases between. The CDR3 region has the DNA TGTGCCAGCAGCCTTCGGTACGAGCAGTACTTC. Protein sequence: CASSLRYEQYF.

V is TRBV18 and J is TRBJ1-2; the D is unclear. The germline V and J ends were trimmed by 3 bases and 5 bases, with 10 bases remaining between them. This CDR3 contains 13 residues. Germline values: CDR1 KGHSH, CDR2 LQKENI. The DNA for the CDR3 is TGTGCCAGCTCACCTACCTCCTATTATGGCTACACCTTC. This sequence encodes CASSPTSYYGYTF.

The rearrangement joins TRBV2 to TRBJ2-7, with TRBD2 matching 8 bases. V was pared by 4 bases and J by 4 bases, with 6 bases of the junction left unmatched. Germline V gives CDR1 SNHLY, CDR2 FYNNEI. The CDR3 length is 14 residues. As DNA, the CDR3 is TGTGCCAGCAGTGGACTAGCGTTCGGATACGAGCAGTACTTC. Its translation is CASSGLAFGYEQYF.